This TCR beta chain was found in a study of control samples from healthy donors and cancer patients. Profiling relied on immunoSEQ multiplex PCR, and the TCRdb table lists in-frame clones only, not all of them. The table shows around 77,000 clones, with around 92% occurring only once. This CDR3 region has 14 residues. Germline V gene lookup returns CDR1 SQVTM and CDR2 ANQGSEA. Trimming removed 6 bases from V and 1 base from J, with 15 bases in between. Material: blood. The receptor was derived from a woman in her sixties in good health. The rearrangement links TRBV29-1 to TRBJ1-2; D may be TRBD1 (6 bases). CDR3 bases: TGCAGCGTAGACTCCGGGACACATAACTATGGCTACACCTTC. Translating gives CSVDSGTHNYGYTF.